This entry lists 21 T cell receptor beta chains sequenced from one sample in a study of blood T cell repertoires in COVID-19. Here immunoSEQ multiplex PCR was the method, and the copy in TCRdb shows in-frame clones only, minus some. The sample records fewer than 250,000 clones, approximately 85% being singletons. The source material was peripheral blood. Source of these receptors: a man aged 45-60 years with acute or convalescent COVID-19.

The V gene is TRBV27, the J gene TRBJ1-2, with D possibly TRBD1 on 5 matching bases. The CDR3 covers 15 residues. Trimming left V 5 bases short and J 4 bases short, with 17 bases between. Germline assignment: CDR1 MNHEY and CDR2 SMNVEV (reference sequence). CDR3 region: CASSLHVGGTYGYTF. The CDR3 bases are TGTGCCAGCAGTCTCCACGTGGGAGGGACCTATGGCTACACCTTC.

V gene TRBV5-4 combines with J gene TRBJ2-5; 7 nucleotides line up with TRBD2. Trimming removed 4 bases from V and 4 bases from J; junction bases left unmatched: 4. The CDR3 totals 13 residues. Germline V lookup: CDR1 SGHNT, CDR2 YYREEE (reference sequence). CDR3 sequence (DNA): TGTGCCAGCAGCACCCCGGGAGGAGAGACCCAGTACTTC. Encoded protein: CASSTPGGETQYF.

This sequence joins TRBV3-1 (or the pseudogene TRBV3-2) and TRBJ2-7, with 14 bases matching TRBD2. V lost 6 bases to trimming and J lost 4 bases; unmatched junction nucleotides: 5. The CDR3 spans 15 residues. Per germline, CDR1 LGHDT and CDR2 YNNKEL (reference sequence). CDR3 DNA: TGTGCCAGCAGACGGACTAGCGGGGGGAGATACGAGCAGTACTTC. It yields the protein CASRRTSGGRYEQYF.

V gene TRBV19 combines with J gene TRBJ2-7, with D unresolved. Trimming removed 5 bases at V and 5 bases at J, with 10 bases between. The germline CDR1 and CDR2 sequences are LNHDA and SQIVND (reference sequence). The length of the CDR3 is 12 residues. CDR3 nucleotide sequence: TGTGCCAGTAGTCCAAGCATGAACGAGCAGTACTTC. Amino acids: CASSPSMNEQYF. Full variable domain (rest looked up from reference TRBV19 and TRBJ2-7): DGGITQSPKYLFRKEGQNVTLSCEQNLNHDAMYWYRQDPGQGLRLIYYSQIVNDFQKGDIAEGYSVSREKKESFPLTVTSAQKNPTAFYLCASSPSMNEQYFGPGTRLTVT.

The chain employs TRBV7-2 and TRBJ2-7; 8 bases are a match to TRBD1. The junction had 15 bases not matched to a gene; V was cut back by 6 bases and J by 2 bases. The CDR3 runs to 17 residues. Germline loops: CDR1 SGHTA, CDR2 FQGNSA. DNA for the CDR3: TGTGCCAGCAGTTCGGGGAAGGGGACAGGACGAACCTACGAGCAGTACTTC. It translates to CASSSGKGTGRTYEQYF.

The V and J genes are TRBV11-3 and TRBJ2-7; D unresolved. V was trimmed by 4 bases and J by 2 bases, leaving 9 bases between them. CDR3 length: 13 amino acids. Per germline, CDR1 SGHNT and CDR2 YENEEA. The CDR3 loop reads CASSSTDTYEQYF. The CDR3 nucleotides read TGTGCCAGCAGCTCGACCGACACCTACGAGCAGTACTTC.

This chain links TRBV7-8 with TRBJ2-1, with 11 bases matching TRBD2. Germline loops: CDR1 SGHVS, CDR2 FQNEAQ. The CDR3 runs 20 residues. With V trimmed by 3 bases and J by 6 bases, 19 bases remained unmatched. The CDR3 DNA sequence: TGTGCCAGCAGCTTTTACACCGTCAGTAAGACTAGCGGGATAGGCAATGAGCAGTTCTTC. Its protein product is CASSFYTVSKTSGIGNEQFF. Supplemented by reference TRBV7-8 and TRBJ2-1, the full variable domain reads GAGVSQSPRYKVAKRGQDVALRCDPISGHVSLFWYQQALGQGPEFLTYFQNEAQLDKSGLPSDRFFAERPEGSVSTLKIQRTQQEDSAVYLCASSFYTVSKTSGIGNEQFFGPGTRLTVL.

V is TRBV29-1 and J is TRBJ2-4; TRBD1 matches at 7 bases. The CDR3 runs 13 residues. Germline loops: CDR1 SQVTM, CDR2 ANQGSEA. Unmatched junction bases numbered 12, after V lost 7 bases and J lost 9 bases. CDR3 protein: CSAARDSQSIQYF. The CDR3 region has the DNA TGCAGCGCCGCCCGGGACAGTCAAAGCATTCAGTACTTC.

The V gene is TRBV2, the J gene TRBJ2-1; 8 bases map to TRBD2. The CDR3 runs to 17 residues. Unmatched junction bases numbered 16, after V lost 6 bases and J lost 6 bases. Germline assignment: CDR1 SNHLY and CDR2 FYNNEI. The CDR3, as DNA: TGTGCCAGCAGGGAGGGTACCGGGACTAGTAGGATCAATGAGCAGTTCTTC. Residues: CASREGTGTSRINEQFF.

The V and J genes are TRBV7-3 and TRBJ2-1; D not certain. Germline V gene data show CDR1 as SGHTA and CDR2 as FQGTGA. The V end lost 1 base, the J end lost 7 bases, and 17 bases lay between the germline ends. The CDR3 spans 16 residues. The CDR3 DNA sequence: TGTGCCAGCAGCTTAAATTCGGCAGCGAGTCGAAATGAGCAGTTCTTC. It codes for CASSLNSAASRNEQFF.

The chain recombines TRBV15 with TRBJ2-7; 8 bases match TRBD1. Trimming took 5 bases from V and 0 from J; bases not matched to a gene: 9. Germline-derived CDR1 and CDR2 are LNHNV and YYDKDF (reference sequence). This CDR3 has 16 amino acids. CDR3 bases: TGTGCCACCAGCTCCCTTCGCAGGGGGCGCTCCTACGAGCAGTACTTC. It is translated as CATSSLRRGRSYEQYF.

The J gene is TRBJ2-5, the V gene TRBV5-1; D is perhaps TRBD1 (6 bases). This CDR3 is 15 amino acids long. Trimming left V 4 bases short and J 5 bases short, with 18 bases between. The germline gives CDR1 SGHRS, CDR2 YFSETQ. DNA of the CDR3: TGCGCCAGCAGCCTTCAACAGGGCTTCGGGGAGACCCAGTACTTC. It encodes CASSLQQGFGETQYF.

Of note for this clone: Relative to the germline gene, one junction end is altered; a read error may explain this. J is TRBJ2-6 and V is TRBV30; TRBD1 is a possible D gene (6 bases). The germline V gene has CDR1 GTSNPN and CDR2 SVGIG (reference sequence). This CDR3 has 15 residues. In DNA, the CDR3 is TGCGCACAGACACGCAGGGGCTCTGGGGCCAACGTCCTGACTTTC. It yields the protein CAQTRRGSGANVLTF.

The chain is built from TRBV6-1 and TRBJ2-3, with TRBD2 matching 14 bases. Unmatched junction bases numbered 9, after V lost 4 bases and J lost 6 bases. CDR3 length: 17 residues. Germline V gene lookup returns CDR1 MNHNS and CDR2 SASEGT. The CDR3 here is CASSGERTSGGRDTQYF. The CDR3 bases are TGTGCCAGCAGTGGGGAGAGGACTAGCGGGGGGAGGGATACGCAGTATTTT.

The chain recombines TRBV19 with TRBJ2-1; weak D call: TRBD2 (6 bases). Looked up from germline, CDR1 is LNHDA and CDR2 is SQIVND (reference sequence). CDR3 length equals 17 residues. With 6 bases removed from V and 0 bases from J, the gap between germline ends came to 18 bases. The CDR3 nucleotides are TGTGCCAGTAGACCAGGACTACCCATCAGCTCCTACAATGAGCAGTTCTTC. Residues: CASRPGLPISSYNEQFF.

This chain links TRBV5-1 with TRBJ2-7; 8 nucleotides align to TRBD1. The CDR3 consists of 15 residues. Trimming cost V 2 bases and J 2 bases; bases outside gene matches: 6. Germline-derived CDR1 and CDR2 are SGHRS and YFSETQ. CDR3 sequence (DNA): TGCGCCAGCAGCTTTCCCGAGACAGGGGCCTACGAGCAGTACTTC. This translates into CASSFPETGAYEQYF.

V gene TRBV3-1 (or the pseudogene TRBV3-2) combines with J gene TRBJ1-5; tentative D call: TRBD1 (5 bases). V was clipped by 0 bases and J by 8 bases, with 14 bases between them. The CDR3 is 15 residues long. Germline CDR1 reads LGHDT; CDR2 reads YNNKEL (reference sequence). The CDR3 bases are TGTGCCAGCAGCCAAGATACCGGGGGAGGTGAGCCCCAGCATTTT. Amino acids: CASSQDTGGGEPQHF.

The chain has TRBV7-9 and TRBJ2-7; possibly TRBD1 for D (6 bases). The CDR3 is 14 residues long. V was trimmed by 5 bases and J by 7 bases, leaving 18 bases between them. Germline V lookup: CDR1 SEHNR, CDR2 FQNEAQ (reference sequence). The CDR3 sequence is CASSGTGPFGEQYF. The CDR3 DNA reads as TGTGCCAGCAGCGGTACAGGGCCCTTCGGGGAGCAGTACTTC.

The rearrangement links TRBV19 to TRBJ2-2, with D perhaps TRBD2 (5 bases). Deletions cut 10 bases from V and 1 base from J, with 13 bases between. The CDR3 length is 14 residues. Germline V gene sequence: CDR1 LNHDA, CDR2 SQIVND (reference sequence). The CDR3 is CAIGKAQNTGELFF. CDR3 sequence (DNA): TGTGCCATCGGGAAGGCACAGAACACCGGGGAGCTGTTTTTT.

This rearrangement joins TRBV11-2 to TRBJ2-7; 13 bases align to TRBD2. The CDR3 length is 16 residues. CDR1 is SGHAT and CDR2 is FQNNGV in the germline V gene. V shed 0 bases, J shed 11 bases, and the junction held 10 bases outside the gene matches. The CDR3 protein is CASSLDLPTSGGHEYF. DNA of the CDR3: TGTGCCAGCAGCTTAGATCTCCCGACTAGCGGGGGGCATGAGTACTTC. Filled out from reference TRBV11-2 and TRBJ2-7, the complete variable domain reads EAGVAQSPRYKIIEKRQSVAFWCNPISGHATLYWYQQILGQGPKLLIQFQNNGVVDDSQLPKDRFSAERLKGVDSTLKIQPAKLEDSAVYLCASSLDLPTSGGHEYFGPGTRLTVT.

The chain is built from TRBV28 and TRBJ1-3, with unresolved D. Trimming took 5 bases from V and 7 from J, leaving 12 bases between them. Germline V lookup: CDR1 MDHEN, CDR2 SYDVKM. CDR3 length: 13 residues. The CDR3 DNA is TGTGCCAGCAGTCTGGACTGGTCGAACACCATATATTTT. Residues: CASSLDWSNTIYF.